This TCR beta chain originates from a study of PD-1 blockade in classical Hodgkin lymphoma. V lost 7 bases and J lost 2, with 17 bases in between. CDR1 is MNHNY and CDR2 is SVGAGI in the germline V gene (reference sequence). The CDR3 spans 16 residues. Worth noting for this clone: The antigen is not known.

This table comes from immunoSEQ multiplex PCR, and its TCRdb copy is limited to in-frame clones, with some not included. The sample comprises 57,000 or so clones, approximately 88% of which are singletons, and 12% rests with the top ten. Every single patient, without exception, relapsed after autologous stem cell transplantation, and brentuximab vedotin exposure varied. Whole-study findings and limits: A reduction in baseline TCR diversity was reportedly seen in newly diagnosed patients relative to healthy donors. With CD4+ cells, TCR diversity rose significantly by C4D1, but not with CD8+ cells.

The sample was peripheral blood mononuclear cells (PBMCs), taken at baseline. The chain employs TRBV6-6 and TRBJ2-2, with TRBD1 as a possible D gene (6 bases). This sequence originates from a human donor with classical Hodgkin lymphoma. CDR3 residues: CASTRDTLLNTGELFF. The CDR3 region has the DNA TGTGCCAGCACCCGGGACACCCTTCTAAACACCGGGGAGCTGTTTTTT.